This TCR beta chain was captured in a study of T cells expressing NK-cell markers. Across the whole study: Sequencing of TCR beta repertoires drew on sorted CD3+CD56+NKG2C+, CD3+CD56+NKG2C- and CD3+CD56-NKG2C+ T cells. Seropositivity for HCMV was found in most of the eight sequenced donors, with one seronegative.

About this clonotype: Its antigen remains unidentified.

TCRdb re-called the 5' RACE reads and gives one entry per CDR3 protein, without DNA. Recorded here are around 470,000 distinct CDR3 sequences; the top ten clones represent 1.4%. Overall study findings and caveats: Expanded clones of NKG2C+ T cells had an unclear HCMV specificity. The dominant NKG2C+ clonotypes represented roughly 1.0-7.5% of CD8+ T cells in five or six donors.

Germline values: CDR1 LGHNA, CDR2 YNFKEQ. CDR3 length: 16 residues. Sequencing was performed on blood T cells: a sorted CD56 or NKG2C T cell subset, CD4+ or CD8+ T cells, or bulk PBMC T cells (not recorded which). The chain joins TRBV4-2 to TRBJ2-2. This TCR was recovered from a woman aged 45 to 65 in good health. CDR3 protein: CASSQERTGNTGELFF.